Here is one TCR beta chain with its context. This clonotype has ten or more counts. No cognate antigen has been identified for it. Base qualities were left out, and no much larger clone turns up one base away. To make first-strand cDNA, Superscript III was used along with a set of TRAV- and TRBV-specific primers so that both the TCRalpha and TCRbeta chains were covered. TCRs were amplified with Phusion for approximately 21 PCR cycles, with a constant-region primer paired with the adapter attached to the V primers. Isolated mRNA was amplified with the MessageAmp II aRNA Amplification Kit, using a roughly 15-hour in vitro transcription at 37°C. The Dynabeads mRNA DIRECT Purification Kit was used to isolate the mRNA for TCR sequencing. Indexed Illumina adapters were added in a second roughly 25-cycle Phusion PCR, and the resulting products were purified with AMPure XP beads. Deep sequencing of TCRalpha and TCRbeta libraries was performed on an Illumina MiniSeq instrument. For the original study's pipeline: Custom Perl scripts pooled TCR sequences encoding the same protein, removed out-of-frame sequences and computed each clonotype's abundance. The analysis excluded TCR sequences that were supported by just one read. Repertoire metrics included Shannon entropy, Gini index, clonality, richness, and frequency of TCRs shared between repertoires. TCRdb trimmed the raw reads at Q25, called clones with MiXCR and kept productive beta chains. Rows are combined by CDR3 protein, so each entry shows the most common genes and DNA. The V and J calls follow TCRdb's processing rather than the paper's. The sample has some 88,000 distinct CDR3 sequences on record, roughly 9% of them singletons. 1% of the sample belongs to the ten largest clones.

Taken with the paper, the label for time point translates to: before trial treatment. Donors were enrolled in RACIN, a single-arm phase I dose-escalation trial in which nivolumab, ipilimumab, aspirin, low-dose cyclophosphamide and low-dose radiotherapy were combined. Patients were eligible if they had advanced solid tumors that were TIL-negative. The CDR3 contains 16 residues, cysteine and phenylalanine counted. Only the CDR3 DNA is retained, 48 bases long and in frame from the first base. As encoded in the germline V gene, CDR1 is SGHTA while CDR2 is FQGNSA. The junction shows trimming of 5 bases on V and 2 bases on J, plus 18 bases between the germline ends. These data originate in a study of low-dose radiotherapy and immunotherapy resistance in tumors (dated by TCRdb to between 2022 and 2023). The study in broad terms: Patients in Cohort 1 were given 0.5 Gy per fraction every 2 weeks, and the prescribed total PTV dose was 6.5 Gy. Patients in Cohort 2 were given 1 Gy per fraction every two weeks, for a total of 13 Gy across 26 weeks. Nivolumab was administered intravenously as a 240 mg flat dose every two weeks, and ipilimumab was administered intravenously at 1 mg/kg every six weeks. Cyclophosphamide 200 mg/m2 was given intravenously every two weeks, one day before each radiation and immunotherapy administration. Starting on cycle 1 day 1, patients took 300 mg of aspirin by mouth once daily for four cycles. The trial did not randomize participants into treatment groups. Eight patients were included in the translational analysis: three from the first dose cohort and the first five from the second dose cohort.

The source material was PBMCs, sampled before treatment. The sequence derives from a male donor with prostate cancer. Here the chain combines TRBV7-2 and TRBJ2-5; perhaps TRBD2 is the D gene, with 5 bases matching. The DNA sequence follows: TGTGCCAGCAGCCCTAAAAGATCGGGGTATCAAGAGACCCAGTACTTC. This gives the protein CASSPKRSGYQETQYF.